The rows below give T cell receptor beta chains drawn from one sample of a study of cytomegalovirus exposure and HLA in healthy donors. Libraries were prepared by immunoSEQ multiplex PCR; TCRdb keeps only in-frame clonotypes and omits some of them. The sample records roughly 100,000 clones, about four fifths being singletons. Sequencing was done on a sample of PBMCs. The receptors come from a woman aged 40 to 55 in good health and CMV-seronegative. Each CDR3 is given with its conserved first and last residue. A D gene is named only where the DNA matches it firmly. Clone size appears in some rows only: once, few, many, or a class for an expanded clone.

V gene,D gene,clone size,J gene,CDR3 protein,CDR3 DNA
TRBV7-9,TRBD1,once,TRBJ1-2,CASRHPTGESYGYTF,TGTGCCAGCAGACATCCGACAGGGGAAAGCTATGGCTACACCTTC
TRBV21-1,.,.,TRBJ1-1,CASSNTGQANTEAFF,TGTGCCAGCAGCAATACGGGACAGGCGAACACTGAAGCTTTCTTT
TRBV14,.,.,TRBJ1-2,CASSPSGVGYTF,TGTGCCAGCAGCCCCAGCGGGGTTGGCTACACCTTC
TRBV7-8,.,.,TRBJ2-3,CASRPLHGGSTDTQYF,TGTGCCAGCAGACCACTTCATGGGGGGAGCACAGATACGCAGTATTTT
TRBV6-1,.,.,TRBJ2-2,CASSVISGTGELFF,TGTGCCAGCAGTGTAATTAGCGGTACCGGGGAGCTGTTTTTT
TRBV7-9,.,.,TRBJ1-4,CASSIRGGYNEKLFF,TGTGCCAGCTCAATTAGGGGCGGTTATAATGAAAAACTGTTTTTT
TRBV5-1,TRBD2,.,TRBJ2-1,CASSLSTSEIYNEQFF,TGCGCCAGCAGCTTGTCGACTAGCGAGATCTACAATGAGCAGTTCTTC
TRBV30,TRBD1,.,TRBJ2-5,CAWKTGTGISETQYF,TGTGCCTGGAAGACAGGGACAGGGATTTCAGAGACCCAGTACTTC
TRBV19,.,.,TRBJ2-7,CASSKARSYEQYF,TGTGCCAGTAGTAAAGCGAGGAGCTACGAGCAGTACTTC
TRBV4-3,.,.,TRBJ2-7,CASSQGAGSYEQYF,TGCGCCAGCAGCCAAGGCGCAGGTTCCTACGAGCAGTACTTC
TRBV19,.,.,TRBJ1-4,CASSIGDWNEKLFF,TGTGCCAGTAGTATAGGGGACTGGAATGAAAAACTGTTTTTT
TRBV4-3,TRBD1,.,TRBJ1-4,CANGQGASQPGATNEKLFF,TGCGCCAACGGGCAGGGGGCGTCTCAGCCCGGTGCAACTAATGAAAAACTGTTTTTT
TRBV4-2,.,.,TRBJ2-1,CASSQDSSASSYNEQFF,TGTGCCAGCAGCCAAGATTCATCGGCTAGCTCCTACAATGAGCAGTTCTTC
TRBV7-9,.,.,TRBJ2-5,CASSLDSRVAQETQYF,TGTGCCAGCAGCTTAGATTCGCGGGTCGCTCAAGAGACCCAGTACTTC
TRBV30,TRBD1,few,TRBJ1-5,CAWAGQGARFNQPQHF,TGTGCCTGGGCGGGCCAGGGGGCACGATTCAATCAGCCCCAGCATTTT
TRBV10-1,.,.,TRBJ2-1,CASSDQGPIYNEQFF,TGCGCCAGCAGTGACCAGGGTCCCATCTACAATGAGCAGTTCTTC
TRBV2,TRBD1,.,TRBJ1-1,CASRSDRVKPEAFF,TGTGCCAGCAGGTCGGACAGGGTAAAACCTGAAGCTTTCTTT
TRBV5-1,.,.,TRBJ1-4,CASSTVGGEKLFF,TGCGCCAGTTCGACAGTGGGGGGTGAAAAACTGTTTTTT
TRBV6-6,.,.,TRBJ1-4,CASSYARGANEKLFF,TGTGCCAGCAGTTACGCACGGGGTGCTAATGAAAAACTGTTTTTT
TRBV7-9,TRBD2,.,TRBJ2-5,CASNRGDQETQYF,TGTGCCAGCAATCGGGGGGACCAAGAGACCCAGTACTTC
TRBV7-9,.,.,TRBJ1-2,CSSSHPGGAYGYTF,TGTTCCAGCAGCCATCCCGGTGGGGCCTATGGCTACACCTTC
TRBV4-3,TRBD2,few,TRBJ2-7,CASSQGGGTSEYEQYF,TGCGCCAGCAGCCAAGGGGGGGGGACTAGCGAGTACGAGCAGTACTTC
TRBV27,.,.,TRBJ1-1,CASSLSSVGTEAFF,TGTGCCAGCAGCCTATCGAGTGTCGGCACTGAAGCTTTCTTT
TRBV7-9,.,.,TRBJ2-5,CASSSTSSEQYF,TGTGCCAGCAGCTCAACTAGTTCGGAGCAGTACTTC
TRBV19,TRBD2,few,TRBJ2-5,CASSIRRTSGRIQETQYF,TGTGCCAGTAGTATACGACGGACTAGCGGGAGGATCCAAGAGACCCAGTACTTC
TRBV27,TRBD1,.,TRBJ1-5,CASSPGTGRPSNQPQHF,TGTGCCAGCAGTCCGGGGACAGGGCGGCCGAGCAATCAGCCCCAGCATTTT
TRBV2,TRBD1,.,TRBJ2-4,CASTYRDRELGIQYF,TGTGCCAGCACCTACCGGGACAGGGAATTAGGCATTCAGTACTTC
TRBV15,.,.,TRBJ2-7,CATGGPGRSYEQYF,TGTGCCACCGGGGGCCCCGGGAGGAGTTACGAGCAGTACTTC
TRBV30,.,.,TRBJ1-5,CAWSDREGQPQHF,TGTGCCTGGAGTGATAGAGAGGGACAGCCCCAGCATTTT
TRBV6-1,.,once,TRBJ1-1,CASRVTDSAEAFF,TGTGCCAGCAGGGTGACGGACAGCGCTGAAGCTTTCTTT
TRBV7-3,.,.,TRBJ2-5,CASSRSGGRSETQYF,TGTGCCAGCAGCCGTTCGGGGGGCAGATCAGAGACCCAGTACTTC
TRBV6-6,.,few,TRBJ1-2,CASNSLRGGYGYTF,TGTGCCAGCAACTCCTTACGGGGGGGATATGGCTACACCTTC
TRBV29-1,.,.,TRBJ2-3,CSVKGRATDTQYF,TGCAGCGTTAAGGGCAGGGCCACAGATACGCAGTATTTT
TRBV19,TRBD1,few,TRBJ1-1,CASTMTGGWEKGTEAFF,TGTGCCAGTACTATGACAGGGGGCTGGGAAAAAGGCACTGAAGCTTTCTTT
TRBV4-3,TRBD1,few,TRBJ1-1,CASSPRQGFAEAFF,TGCGCCAGCAGCCCCAGACAGGGTTTCGCTGAAGCTTTCTTT
TRBV6-5,.,.,TRBJ2-2,CASSYFGQWELFF,TGTGCCAGCAGTTACTTCGGACAGTGGGAGCTGTTTTTT
TRBV7-9,.,.,TRBJ2-7,CASSLRGLYEQYF,TGTGCCAGCAGCTTAAGAGGGTTGTACGAGCAGTACTTC
TRBV5-1,TRBD2,.,TRBJ2-2,CASSLPSGIKNTGELFF,TGCGCCAGCAGCTTACCAAGCGGGATCAAGAACACCGGGGAGCTGTTTTTT
TRBV5-4,.,.,TRBJ2-7,CASSLDSKVYEQYF,TGTGCCAGCAGCTTGGACAGTAAAGTCTACGAGCAGTACTTC
TRBV28,.,few,TRBJ1-5,CASSLLARLSNQPQHF,TGTGCCAGCAGTTTATTGGCCAGACTTAGCAATCAGCCCCAGCATTTT
TRBV7-9,TRBD2,few,TRBJ2-1,CASSSPWTSGWYNEQFF,TGTGCCAGCAGCTCTCCCTGGACTAGCGGGTGGTACAATGAGCAGTTCTTC
TRBV7-9,.,few,TRBJ1-6,CASSLEGRHSPLHF,TGTGCCAGCAGCTTGGAGGGTCGCCATTCACCCCTCCACTTT
TRBV6-1,.,once,TRBJ2-5,CATVRELLTETQYF,TGTGCCACGGTCCGGGAGCTACTGACAGAGACCCAGTACTTC
TRBV15,.,.,TRBJ2-7,CATSSGEVFMYEQYF,TGTGCCACCAGCAGCGGGGAGGTGTTTATGTACGAGCAGTACTTC
TRBV7-3,.,.,TRBJ2-6,CASSLSGFQGANVLTF,TGTGCCAGCAGCCTAAGCGGATTTCAGGGGGCCAACGTCCTGACTTTC
TRBV18,TRBD1,.,TRBJ2-1,CASSTGQGEQFF,TGTGCCAGCTCAACCGGACAGGGGGAGCAGTTCTTC
TRBV27,TRBD2,.,TRBJ2-7,CASTTTSGWNEQYF,TGTGCCAGCACCACCACTAGCGGGTGGAACGAGCAGTACTTC
TRBV28,.,.,TRBJ1-6,CAIGGGTDNSPLHF,TGTGCCATCGGGGGGGGGACCGATAATTCACCCCTCCACTTT
TRBV30,.,.,TRBJ1-5,CAWSDNRNQPQHF,TGTGCCTGGAGTGACAACCGCAATCAGCCCCAGCATTTT
TRBV7-9,TRBD2,.,TRBJ2-1,CASSVMGGNEQFF,TGTGCCAGCAGCGTAATGGGGGGGAATGAGCAGTTCTTC
TRBV30,.,.,TRBJ1-3,CAWNSGTLNTIYF,TGTGCCTGGAACAGCGGAACACTTAACACCATATATTTT
TRBV6-5,.,.,TRBJ2-6,CASSYDLSGANVLTF,TGTGCCAGCAGTTACGATCTATCTGGGGCCAACGTCCTGACTTTC
TRBV27,.,.,TRBJ1-1,CASSLGSRETEAFF,TGTGCCAGCAGTTTAGGCTCGAGGGAAACTGAAGCTTTCTTT
TRBV11-2,TRBD2,.,TRBJ2-4,CASSSQTSLQYF,TGTGCCAGCAGCTCCCAGACTAGCCTTCAGTACTTC
TRBV19,.,.,TRBJ2-5,CASRVWGTSGETQYF,TGTGCCAGTAGAGTATGGGGGACTTCTGGAGAGACCCAGTACTTC
TRBV6-4,.,.,TRBJ1-6,CASSDSGDGNSPLHF,TGTGCCAGCAGTGACTCGGGTGACGGGAATTCACCCCTCCACTTT
TRBV5-4,.,few,TRBJ2-3,CASSLEGTPSTDTQYF,TGTGCCAGCAGCTTGGAAGGGACTCCATCCACAGATACGCAGTATTTT
TRBV5-1,TRBD2,.,TRBJ2-1,CASSRFSGREDNEQFF,TGCGCCAGCAGCAGGTTTAGCGGGAGGGAAGACAATGAGCAGTTCTTC
TRBV7-9,.,once,TRBJ1-1,CASSSSSGGLGTEAFF,TGTGCCAGCAGCTCTTCCTCGGGGGGGCTTGGCACTGAAGCTTTCTTT
TRBV6-5,.,.,TRBJ1-1,CASSEMVDTEAFF,TGTGCCAGCAGTGAGATGGTGGACACTGAAGCTTTCTTT